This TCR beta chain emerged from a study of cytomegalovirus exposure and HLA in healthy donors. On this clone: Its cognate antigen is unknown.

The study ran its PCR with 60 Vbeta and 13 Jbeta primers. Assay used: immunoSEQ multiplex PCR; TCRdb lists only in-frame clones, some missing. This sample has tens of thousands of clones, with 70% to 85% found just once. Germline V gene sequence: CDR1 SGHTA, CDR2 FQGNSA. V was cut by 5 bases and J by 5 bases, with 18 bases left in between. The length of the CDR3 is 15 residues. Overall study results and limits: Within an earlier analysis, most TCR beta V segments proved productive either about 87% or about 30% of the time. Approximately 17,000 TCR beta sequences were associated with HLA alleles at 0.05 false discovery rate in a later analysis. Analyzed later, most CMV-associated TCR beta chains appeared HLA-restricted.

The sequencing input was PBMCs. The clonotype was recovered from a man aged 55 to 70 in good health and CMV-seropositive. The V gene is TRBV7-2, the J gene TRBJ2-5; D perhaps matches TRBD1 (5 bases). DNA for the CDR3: TGTGCCAGCAGCCCGCCTGGCAGGGCTTGGGAGACCCAGTACTTC. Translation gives CASSPPGRAWETQYF.